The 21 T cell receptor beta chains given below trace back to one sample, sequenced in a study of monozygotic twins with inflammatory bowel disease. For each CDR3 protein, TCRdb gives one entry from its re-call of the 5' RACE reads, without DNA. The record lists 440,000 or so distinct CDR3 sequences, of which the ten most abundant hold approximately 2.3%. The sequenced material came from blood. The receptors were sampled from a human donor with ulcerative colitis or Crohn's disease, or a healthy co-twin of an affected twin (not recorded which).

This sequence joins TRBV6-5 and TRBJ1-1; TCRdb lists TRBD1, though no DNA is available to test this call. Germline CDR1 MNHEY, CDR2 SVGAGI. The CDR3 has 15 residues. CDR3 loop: CASSPSAGGHTEAFF.

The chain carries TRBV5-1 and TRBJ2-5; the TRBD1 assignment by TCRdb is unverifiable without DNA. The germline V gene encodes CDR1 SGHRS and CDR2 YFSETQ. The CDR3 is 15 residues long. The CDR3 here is CASSAGQLYQETQYF.

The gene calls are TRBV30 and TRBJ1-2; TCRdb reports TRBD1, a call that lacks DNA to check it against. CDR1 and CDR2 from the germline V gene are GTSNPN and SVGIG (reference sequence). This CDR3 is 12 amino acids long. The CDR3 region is CAWTGQNYGYTF.

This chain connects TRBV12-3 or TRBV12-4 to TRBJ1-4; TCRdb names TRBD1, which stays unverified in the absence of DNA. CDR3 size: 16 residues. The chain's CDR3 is CASSLRVAGGGEKLFF.

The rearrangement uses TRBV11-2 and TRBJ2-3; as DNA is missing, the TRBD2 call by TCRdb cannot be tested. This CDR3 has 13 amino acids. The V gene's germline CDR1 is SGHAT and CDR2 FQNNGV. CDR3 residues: CASSLNSPGTQYF.

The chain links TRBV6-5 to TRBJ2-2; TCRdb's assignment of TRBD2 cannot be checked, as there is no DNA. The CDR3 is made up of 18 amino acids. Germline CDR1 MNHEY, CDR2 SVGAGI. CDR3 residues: CASSYTGLAGAGTGELFF.

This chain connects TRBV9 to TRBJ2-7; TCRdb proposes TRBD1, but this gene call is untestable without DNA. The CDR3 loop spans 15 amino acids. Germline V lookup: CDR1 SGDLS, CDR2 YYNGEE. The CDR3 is CASSGTDGDNGEQYF.

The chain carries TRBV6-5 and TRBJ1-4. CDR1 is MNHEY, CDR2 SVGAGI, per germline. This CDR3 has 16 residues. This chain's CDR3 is CASSYRQPSTNEKLFF.

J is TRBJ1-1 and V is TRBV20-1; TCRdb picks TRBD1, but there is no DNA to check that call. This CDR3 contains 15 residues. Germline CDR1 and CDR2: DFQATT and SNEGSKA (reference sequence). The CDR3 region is CSARDGQGMNTEAFF.

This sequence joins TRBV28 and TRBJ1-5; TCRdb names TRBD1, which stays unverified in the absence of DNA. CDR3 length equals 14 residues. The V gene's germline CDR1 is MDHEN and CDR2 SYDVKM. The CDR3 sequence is CASSSDRAVQPQHF.

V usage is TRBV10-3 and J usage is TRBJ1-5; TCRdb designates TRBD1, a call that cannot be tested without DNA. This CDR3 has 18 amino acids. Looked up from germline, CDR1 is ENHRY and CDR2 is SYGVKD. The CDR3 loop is CAISESNSGGQGRQPQHF.

CDR3 sequence reads: CASSSIYGRLGGRSEAFF. The chain employs TRBV6-2 or TRBV6-3 and TRBJ1-1. The germline CDR1 and CDR2 sequences are MNHEY and SVGEGT. The CDR3 loop spans 18 amino acids.

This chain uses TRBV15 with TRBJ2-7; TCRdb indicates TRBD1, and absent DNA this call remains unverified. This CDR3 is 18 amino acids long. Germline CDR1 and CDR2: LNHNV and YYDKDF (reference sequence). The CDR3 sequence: CATSPRTGGWSHTYEQYF.

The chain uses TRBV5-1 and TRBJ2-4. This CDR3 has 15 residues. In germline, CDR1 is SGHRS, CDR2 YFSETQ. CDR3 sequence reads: CASSLNSLAKNIQYF.

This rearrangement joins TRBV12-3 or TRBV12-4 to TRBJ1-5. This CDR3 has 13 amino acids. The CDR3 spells CASSLNSLQPQHF.

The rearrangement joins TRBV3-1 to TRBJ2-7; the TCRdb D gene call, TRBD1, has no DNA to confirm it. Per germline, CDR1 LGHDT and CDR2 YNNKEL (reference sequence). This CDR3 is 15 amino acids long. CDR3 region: CASSQGGADAYEQYF.

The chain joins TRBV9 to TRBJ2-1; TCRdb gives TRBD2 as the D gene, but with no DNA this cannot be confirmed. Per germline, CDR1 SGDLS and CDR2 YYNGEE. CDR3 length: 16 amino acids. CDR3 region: CASSVEGTDLYNEQFF.

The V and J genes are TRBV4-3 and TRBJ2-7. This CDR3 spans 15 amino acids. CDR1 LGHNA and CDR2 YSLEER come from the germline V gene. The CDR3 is CASSQELAQHHEQYF.

The CDR3 spells CASSERVLTEAFF. This chain connects TRBV10-2 to TRBJ1-1. This CDR3 is built from 13 residues. CDR1 and CDR2 from the germline V gene are WSHSY and SAAADI.

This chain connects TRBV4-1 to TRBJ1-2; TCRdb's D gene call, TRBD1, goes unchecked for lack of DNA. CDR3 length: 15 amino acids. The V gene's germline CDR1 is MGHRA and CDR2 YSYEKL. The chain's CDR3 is CASSRPTGDFDGYTF.

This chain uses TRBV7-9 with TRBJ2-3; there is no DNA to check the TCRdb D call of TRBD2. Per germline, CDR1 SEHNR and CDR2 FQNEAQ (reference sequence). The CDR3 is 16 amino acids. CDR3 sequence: CASSIGTSGRTDTQYF.